These 15 T cell receptor beta chains came from one sample sequenced in a study of Tregs in tolerant kidney transplant recipients. Data came from immunoSEQ multiplex PCR; TCRdb stores just in-frame clones and leaves some out. The data contain about 240,000 clones, about 80% of them seen just once; the ten biggest clones take up about 0.64%. Specimen: CD4+ T cells from blood. These receptors all come from a human donor in good health.

The rearrangement uses TRBV19 and TRBJ1-2; possibly TRBD1 for D (5 bases). This CDR3 spans 16 amino acids. With 6 bases removed from V and 8 bases from J, the gap between germline ends came to 25 bases. CDR1 and CDR2 (germline): LNHDA, SQIVND (reference sequence). The DNA for the CDR3 is TGTGCCAGTAGGCCCGGGACCCGAAGGAGTAGAGGGGGCTACACCTTC. This sequence encodes CASRPGTRRSRGGYTF.

The chain links TRBV5-1 to TRBJ1-5; D unclear. Trimming removed 0 bases at V and 4 bases at J, with 8 bases between. The CDR3 is 14 amino acids. Germline V CDR1 and CDR2: SGHRS, YFSETQ. The DNA of the CDR3 is TGCGCCAGCAGCTTGGCACCTGGGAATCAGCCCCAGCATTTT. Protein: CASSLAPGNQPQHF.

The CDR3 reads CASSFRRGNEQFF. Here the CDR3 DNA reads TGCGCCAGCAGCTTCCGACGGGGCAATGAGCAGTTCTTC. The J gene is TRBJ2-1, the V gene TRBV5-1; D is possibly TRBD2 (5 bases). The CDR3 extends over 13 amino acids. With 2 bases removed from V and 6 bases from J, the gap between germline ends came to 9 bases. Germline V gene sequence: CDR1 SGHRS, CDR2 YFSETQ.

The chain has TRBV9 and TRBJ2-6, with D possibly TRBD1 on 6 matching bases. The germline gives CDR1 SGDLS, CDR2 YYNGEE. The CDR3 extends over 18 amino acids. Trimming took 0 bases from V and 0 from J, leaving 13 bases between them. CDR3 sequence: CASSVVGGSGSGANVLTF. The DNA for the CDR3 is TGTGCCAGCAGCGTAGTAGGGGGATCGGGCTCTGGGGCCAACGTCCTGACTTTC.

The chain is built from TRBV5-6 and TRBJ2-3; D unresolved. V was shortened by 4 bases and J by 4 bases, with 16 bases between the two germline ends. The CDR3 has 15 amino acids. Germline values: CDR1 SGHDT, CDR2 YYEEEE. CDR3 in DNA: TGTGCCAGCAGCGCAGGACGCCAGTGGGCAGATACGCAGTATTTT. Translating gives CASSAGRQWADTQYF.

The V and J genes are TRBV6-5 and TRBJ2-2; D is possibly TRBD2 (5 bases). The CDR3 runs to 14 residues. Trimming pared 8 bases from V and 5 bases from J, leaving 15 bases between. Germline assignment: CDR1 MNHEY and CDR2 SVGAGI. As DNA, the CDR3 is TGTGCCAGCCGGTCCGGGATAATAACCGGGGAGCTGTTTTTT. This translates into CASRSGIITGELFF.

The sample holds a few counts of this clone. This CDR3 reads CSAQGGITDTQYF. The DNA of the CDR3 is TGCAGCGCTCAGGGGGGGATCACAGATACGCAGTATTTT. J is TRBJ2-3 and V is TRBV29-1; D is perhaps TRBD1 or TRBD2 (7 bases each). The CDR3 extends over 13 amino acids. The germline CDR1 and CDR2 sequences are SQVTM and ANQGSEA. Trimming removed 7 bases at V and 2 bases at J, with 13 bases between.

The CDR3 spells CASSLSGTSQETQYF. The CDR3 DNA follows: TGTGCCAGCAGCTTATCTGGGACAAGTCAAGAGACCCAGTACTTC. The V and J genes are TRBV7-6 and TRBJ2-5; a weak D match, TRBD1 (6 bases). Germline CDR1 SGHVS, CDR2 FNYEAQ. CDR3 size: 15 residues. V dropped 2 bases and J dropped 2 bases, with 12 bases sitting between them.

The chain recombines TRBV27 with TRBJ1-1; D unresolved. Trimming took off 1 base at V and 1 base at J, with 7 bases between the two ends. There are 14 residues in the CDR3. Germline V gives CDR1 MNHEY, CDR2 SMNVEV (reference sequence). In nucleotides, the CDR3 is TGTGCCAGCAGTTTATTCCGGGGGAACACTGAAGCTTTCTTT. This translates into CASSLFRGNTEAFF.

This clone was detected only once. The V and J genes are TRBV6-1 and TRBJ2-5; D is ambiguous. CDR3 length: 13 residues. The germline CDR1 and CDR2 sequences are MNHNS and SASEGT. V lost 4 bases and J 5 bases, leaving 11 bases between the germline ends. This CDR3 reads CASSGGPRETQYF. The CDR3 DNA sequence: TGTGCCAGCAGTGGTGGACCTAGGGAGACCCAGTACTTC.

V is TRBV4-2 and J is TRBJ1-1; TRBD1 matches at 8 bases. CDR1 LGHNA and CDR2 YNFKEQ come from the germline V gene. The junction had 5 bases not matched to a gene; V was cut back by 1 base and J by 7 bases. The CDR3 has 14 amino acids. The CDR3 coding sequence is TGTGCCAGCAGCCAAGGACAGGGGTATGGTGAAGCTTTCTTT. Protein product: CASSQGQGYGEAFF.

This chain joins TRBV5-4 and TRBJ2-5, with D possibly being TRBD1 (6 bases). Germline V CDR1 and CDR2: SGHNT, YYREEE (reference sequence). Trimming removed 4 bases at V and 2 bases at J, with 15 bases between. This CDR3 region has 15 residues. The chain's CDR3 is CASSRERGSQETQYF. In nucleotides, the CDR3 is TGTGCCAGCAGCCGAGAAAGGGGGTCTCAAGAGACCCAGTACTTC.

V gene TRBV6-5 combines with J gene TRBJ2-7; tentative D call: TRBD2 (6 bases). The germline V gene encodes CDR1 MNHEY and CDR2 SVGAGI. Trimming took 0 bases from V and 5 from J, leaving 11 bases between them. CDR3 length: 14 amino acids. The CDR3 protein is CASSYSRGGNEQYF. In DNA form, the CDR3 reads TGTGCCAGCAGTTACTCGAGAGGAGGGAACGAGCAGTACTTC.

The chain links TRBV5-1 to TRBJ2-7; D unclear. The CDR3 has 13 amino acids. The germline gives CDR1 SGHRS, CDR2 YFSETQ. V was pared by 1 base and J by 1 base, with 6 bases between. CDR3 amino acids: CASSLTTSYEQYF. The DNA of the CDR3 is TGCGCCAGCAGCTTGACAACGTCCTACGAGCAGTACTTC.

This chain links TRBV15 with TRBJ2-7; no definite D call. The germline V and J ends were trimmed by 1 base and 3 bases, with 7 bases remaining between them. Germline values: CDR1 LNHNV, CDR2 YYDKDF (reference sequence). The CDR3 has 13 amino acids. The DNA of the CDR3 is TGTGCCACCAGCAGAGGACAAGTCTACGAGCAGTACTTC. Protein sequence: CATSRGQVYEQYF.